This TCR beta chain emerged from a study of cytomegalovirus exposure and HLA in healthy donors. In the study overall: About 80 million unique TCRs from HLA-typed donors made up an early data release. Membership in the Caucasian-associated ancestry cluster was found for approximately 85% of 300 to 400 genotyped donors.

The PCR had 60 Vbeta and 13 Jbeta primers. This table comes from immunoSEQ multiplex PCR, and its TCRdb copy is limited to in-frame clones, with some not included. The sample consists of tens of thousands of clones, roughly 81% of them appearing once. Per germline, CDR1 SQVTM and CDR2 ANQGSEA. With 7 bases clipped from V and 3 bases from J, the junction kept 3 bases outside the gene matches. The CDR3 is made up of 12 amino acids. Everyone who donated was a healthy bone marrow donor. The chain couples TRBV29-1 to TRBJ1-1; 9 bases align to TRBD1. Sequences were obtained from PBMCs. The origin of this receptor is a woman aged 40 to 50 in good health and CMV-seropositive. The CDR3 nucleotides read TGCAGCGCTCGGACAGGGGACACTGAAGCTTTCTTT. This encodes CSARTGDTEAFF.